This T cell receptor beta chain was identified in a study of regulatory T cells in long-lasting Graves disease (dated by TCRdb to the early 2020s). In terms of the full investigation: Persistent Graves' disease meant more than 5 years of antithyroid drug treatment with TSH receptor autoantibodies that stayed positive. In the clinical cohort, patients with persistent Graves' disease had used antithyroid drugs for an average of about 10.3 years. A total of approximately 35 samples underwent TCR sequencing: around 13 from persistent and around 20 from newly diagnosed Graves' disease patients. The study took place in China and was registered as a clinical trial. This study used TCR sequencing and RNA sequencing of peripheral blood to compare persistent Graves' disease patients against newly diagnosed Graves' disease patients.

From a lookup of the germline V gene, CDR1 and CDR2 are SNHLY and FYNNEI. The CDR3 covers 14 residues, taking in both the cysteine and the phenylalanine. CDR3 DNA is the only sequence kept; it has 42 bases, read in frame from the first base. V and J are trimmed by 3 bases and 6 bases, and the gene matches miss 6 bases of the junction. This specimen's time point label, interpreted: persistent/refractory GD, antithyroid drugs over 5 years with positive TRAb. RNA was extracted from PBMCs in TRIzol for both TCR sequencing and RNA sequencing. The diagnosis of Graves' disease was made according to American Thyroid Association guidelines. The patients came from an endocrinology department in Xi'an, China. From each patient, about 9.7 milliliters of peripheral blood was collected into an EDTA anticoagulant tube. Ficoll Paque Plus density gradient separation was used to isolate PBMCs, and no additional T cell sorting was done. An Agilent 2100 Bioanalyzer and agarose gel were used to check RNA quality, and a NanoDrop 2000 was used to measure RNA concentration.

The library was made by multiplex PCR. For sequencing, an Illumina HiSeq 4000 was employed. CDR3 regions were amplified by Arm-PCR with iRepertoire HTBI primers to construct TCR beta libraries. PCR products were gel purified before sequencing. Regarding the original processing steps: Gene usage analysis of CDR3 amino acid clonotypes relied on the approximately 62 TRBV and around 13 TRBJ segments identified across samples. COPE and FqMerger were used to merge filtered high-quality paired reads into contigs. BLAST was used to align contigs to IMGT TRBV, TRBD and TRBJ reference genes, and CDR3 was defined according to IMGT. Any clonotype with a frequency above 0.1% was classified as a highly expanded clone. Repertoire diversity was measured by Shannon entropy, and V-J evenness by the Gini coefficient. A clonotype was considered public if more than one individual shared it. The public reads were quality trimmed at Q25 with fastp and then assembled into clones with MiXCR by TCRdb, keeping productive beta chains. Rows with a matching CDR3 protein are joined into one entry that keeps the most common DNA and genes. TCRdb's processing, not the authors', yielded these V and J calls. Across this sample there are under 450,000 distinct CDR3 sequences, with around a quarter seen only once. In total, the top ten clones hold approximately 28% of the sample.

A word on this clonotype: What this receptor recognizes is not known. Base qualities are not at hand, and no much larger clone is one base apart.

Results the study describes overall, beyond this receptor: TRBV28, TRBJ1-2 and TRBJ2-5 were preferentially used in persistent disease, while TRBV20-1 and TRBJ2-1 were favored in newly diagnosed disease. Persistent Graves' disease patients showed lower TCR Shannon entropy and fewer highly expanded clones than newly diagnosed patients, suggesting clonal expansion. Persistent patients shared more public clonotypes among themselves (2,741) than newly diagnosed patients did (about 900). The study examined only peripheral blood because the primary lesion, thyroid tissue, could not be accessed. Only the TCR beta chain was sequenced and analyzed. The small sample size was acknowledged by the authors as a limitation that may reduce accuracy.

The sequence was collected from a female donor with Graves disease. Sequencing was performed on peripheral blood mononuclear cells (PBMCs), taken when the disease was refractory, from a patient treated with antithyroid drugs. The sequence links TRBV2 to TRBJ2-3; the central 7 bases match TRBD2. Read as DNA, the sequence is TGTGCCAGCAGTGATGGCGGGAGTCAGGATACGCAGTATTTT. Its coded protein is CASSDGGSQDTQYF.